This TCR beta chain was sequenced in a study of blood T cell repertoires in COVID-19. Overall study: The analysed material was cDNA or gDNA that came from T cells, B-cell-depleted T cells, or PBMCs.

In the original processing: The authors estimated nucleated cell counts from reference gene primer amplification. Sequencing was performed with immunoSEQ multiplex PCR; in TCRdb, only in-frame clones are kept and a portion is missing. V and J calls and clone size come straight from that table; D and trimming were deduced from the DNA. The table has around 300,000 clones, roughly nine tenths seen once. Germline V gene data show CDR1 as MNHEY and CDR2 as SVGAGI. The CDR3 sequence is 14 residues long. V was shortened by 6 bases and J by 2 bases, with 14 bases between the two germline ends. J is TRBJ2-7 and V is TRBV6-5; D is perhaps TRBD2 (7 bases). What was sequenced was PBMCs or T cells enriched from blood (not recorded which). The TCR comes from a woman aged 18-29 years who had recovered from COVID-19. DNA for the CDR3: TGTGCCAGCAGGCAAAGGGGGGGCCCCTACGAGCAGTACTTC. Its translation is CASRQRGGPYEQYF.